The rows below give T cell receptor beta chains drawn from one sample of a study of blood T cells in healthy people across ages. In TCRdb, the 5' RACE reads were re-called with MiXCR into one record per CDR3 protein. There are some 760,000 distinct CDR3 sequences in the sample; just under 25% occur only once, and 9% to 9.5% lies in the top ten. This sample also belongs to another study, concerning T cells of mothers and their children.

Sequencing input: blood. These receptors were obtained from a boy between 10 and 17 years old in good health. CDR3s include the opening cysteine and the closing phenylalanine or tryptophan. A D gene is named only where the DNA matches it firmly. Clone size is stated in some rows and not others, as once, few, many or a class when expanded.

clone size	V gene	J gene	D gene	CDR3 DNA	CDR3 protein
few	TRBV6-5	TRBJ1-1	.	TGTGCCAGCAGGAAAGGGGAAACTGAAGCTTTCTTT	CASRKGETEAFF
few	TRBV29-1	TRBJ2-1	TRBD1	TGCAGCGTTGAGGGGACAGGGGAATACAATGAGCAGTTCTTC	CSVEGTGEYNEQFF
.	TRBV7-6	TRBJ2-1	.	TGTGCCAGCAGCTCCACTGTTATAAGCTACAATGAGCAGTTCTTC	CASSSTVISYNEQFF
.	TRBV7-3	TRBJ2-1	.	TGTGCCAGCAGCCCGACCGGGCCCGGGACAACCTACAATGAGCAGTTCTTC	CASSPTGPGTTYNEQFF
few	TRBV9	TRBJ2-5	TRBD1	TGTGCCAGCAGCGGCCCCTACCGGGACAGGGGCGGCCAAGAGACCCAGTACTTC	CASSGPYRDRGGQETQYF
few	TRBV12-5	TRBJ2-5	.	TGTGCTAGTGCCCTGGGGTATGCGGGTCACTCCTACGGGCAGTACTTC	CASALGYAGHSYGQYF
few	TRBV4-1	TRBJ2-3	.	TGCGCCAGCAGCCCAAGACAGGATACGCAGTATTTT	CASSPRQDTQYF
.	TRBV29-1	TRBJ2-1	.	TGCAGCGTTCGACCGATAACCTACAATGAGCAGTTCTTC	CSVRPITYNEQFF
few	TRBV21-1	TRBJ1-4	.	TGTGCCAGCAGCATATGGCCGGCAACTAATGAAAAACTGTTTTTT	CASSIWPATNEKLFF
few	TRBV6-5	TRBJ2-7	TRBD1	TGTGCCAGCAGCCGACAGGGTCGATACGAGCAGTACTTC	CASSRQGRYEQYF
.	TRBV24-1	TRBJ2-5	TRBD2	TGTGCCACCAGTGATCACCGGACTAGCGGGGGTTCAGAGACCCAGTACTTC	CATSDHRTSGGSETQYF
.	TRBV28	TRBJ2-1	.	TGTGCCAGCAGGCCAATATTCTACAATGAGCAGTTCTTC	CASRPIFYNEQFF
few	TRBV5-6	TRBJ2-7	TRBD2	TGTGCCAGCAGCTGGGGACTAGCGGGAGATGAGCAGTACTTC	CASSWGLAGDEQYF
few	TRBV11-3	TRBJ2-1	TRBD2	TGTGCCAGCAGCTTAAGTATTCTAGCGGGGGCTAAGGATGAGCAGTTCTTC	CASSLSILAGAKDEQFF
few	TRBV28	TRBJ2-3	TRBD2	TGTGCCAGCAGCCTTAAGCGGGGTTTCGCGATTCATAGCACAGATACGCAGTATTTT	CASSLKRGFAIHSTDTQYF
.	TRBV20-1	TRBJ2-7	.	TGCAGTGCTAGAGATTTGAGGGGGGTGGCCTACGAGCAGTACTTC	CSARDLRGVAYEQYF
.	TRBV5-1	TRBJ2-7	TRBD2	TGCGCCAGCAGTTACGACTGGGCCAGCGGGAGTCGCTACGAGCAGTACTTC	CASSYDWASGSRYEQYF
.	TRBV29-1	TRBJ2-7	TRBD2	TGCAGCGTTGAAGATCCGTTGTCGGGACTAGCGGGAGCCAGCTCCTACGAGCAGTACTTC	CSVEDPLSGLAGASSYEQYF
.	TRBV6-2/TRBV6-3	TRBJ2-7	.	TGTGCCAGCCAGGGCCTGGGGTTCGGGAGTTTCGAGCAGTACTTC	CASQGLGFGSFEQYF
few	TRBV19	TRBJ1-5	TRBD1	TGTGCCAGTAGTGACTGGGACAGGGGTGGTGATCAGCCCCAGCATTTT	CASSDWDRGGDQPQHF
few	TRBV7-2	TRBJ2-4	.	TGTGCCAGCAGCTTAGGGGTTACGGGAGTGGCCAAAAACATTCAGTACTTC	CASSLGVTGVAKNIQYF
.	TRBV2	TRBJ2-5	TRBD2	TGTGCCAGCAGTGAAGCGCCACTAGCGGGACTCGGAGAAGAGACCCAGTACTTC	CASSEAPLAGLGEETQYF
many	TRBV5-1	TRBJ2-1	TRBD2	TGTGCCAGCAGCCTACGACTAGCGGGGGACAATGAGCAGTTCTTC	CASSLRLAGDNEQFF
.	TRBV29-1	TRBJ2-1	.	TGCAGCGTTGAAGATCCCGCCTTGAATGAGCAGTTCTTC	CSVEDPALNEQFF
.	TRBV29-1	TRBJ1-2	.	TGCAGCGGTAAAACGAGGGACTATGGCTACACCTTC	CSGKTRDYGYTF
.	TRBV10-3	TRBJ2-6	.	TGTGCCATCAGTGAGGGTCTAGACTCTGGGGCCAACGTCCTGACTTTC	CAISEGLDSGANVLTF
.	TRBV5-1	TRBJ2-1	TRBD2	TGCGCCAGCAGCTTCTATGCGGGGGGCTCCTACAATGAGCAGTTCTTC	CASSFYAGGSYNEQFF
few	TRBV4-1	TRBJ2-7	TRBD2	TGCGCCAGCAGCCAAGACCGAGGTAGCGGGGGGGAGCAGTACTTC	CASSQDRGSGGEQYF
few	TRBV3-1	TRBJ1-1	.	TGTGCCAGCAGAAACAGGGAGACTGAAGCTTTCTTT	CASRNRETEAFF
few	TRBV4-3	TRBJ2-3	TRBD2	TGCGCCAGCAGCCATCTGACTAGCGGAAGCACAGATACGCAGTATTTT	CASSHLTSGSTDTQYF
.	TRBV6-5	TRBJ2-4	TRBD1	TGTGCCAGCAGTTACTCGGGACAGGTTGCCAAAAACATTCAGTACTTC	CASSYSGQVAKNIQYF
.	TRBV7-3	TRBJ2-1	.	TGTGCCAGCAGCTTATCAGCGGCAGGCTACAATGAGCAGTTCTTC	CASSLSAAGYNEQFF
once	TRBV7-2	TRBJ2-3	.	TGTGCCAGCAATCCTTCTGCAGATACGCAGTATTTT	CASNPSADTQYF
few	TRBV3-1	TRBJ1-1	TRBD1	TGTGCCAGCAGGTCAGGACAGGACAACACTGAAGCTTTCTTT	CASRSGQDNTEAFF
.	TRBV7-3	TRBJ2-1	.	TGTGCCAGCAGCCCCCACCCTGAGGATGAGCAGTTCTTC	CASSPHPEDEQFF
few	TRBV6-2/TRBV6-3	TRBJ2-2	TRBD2	TGTGCCAGCAGTTCAAGCGGGAAAGTCGGCGGGGAGCTGTTTTTT	CASSSSGKVGGELFF
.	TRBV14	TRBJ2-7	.	TGTGCCAGCAGCCAAGAAGCTAGGGGATCCTACGAGCAGTACTTC	CASSQEARGSYEQYF
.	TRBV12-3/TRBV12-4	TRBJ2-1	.	TGTGCCAGCAGCCCAGGACTTTTAGAGCAGTTCTTC	CASSPGLLEQFF
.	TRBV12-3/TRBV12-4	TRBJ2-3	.	TGTGCCAGCAACTGGGACAGCACAGATACGCAGTATTTT	CASNWDSTDTQYF
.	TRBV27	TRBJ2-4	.	TGTGCCAGCAGCCTCATGGGACCGGGCGGACTAGCCAAAAACATTCAGTACTTC	CASSLMGPGGLAKNIQYF